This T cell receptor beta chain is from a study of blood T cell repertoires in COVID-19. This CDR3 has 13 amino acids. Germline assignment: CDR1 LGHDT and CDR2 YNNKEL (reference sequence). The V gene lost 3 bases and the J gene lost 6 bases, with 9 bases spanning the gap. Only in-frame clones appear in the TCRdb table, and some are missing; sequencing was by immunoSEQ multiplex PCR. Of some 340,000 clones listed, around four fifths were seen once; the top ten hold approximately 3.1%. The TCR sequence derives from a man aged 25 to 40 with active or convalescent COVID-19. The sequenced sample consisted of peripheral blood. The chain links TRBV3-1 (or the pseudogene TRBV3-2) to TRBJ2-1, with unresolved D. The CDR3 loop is CASSHEVGNEQFF. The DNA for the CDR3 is TGTGCCAGCAGCCATGAGGTGGGCAATGAGCAGTTCTTC.